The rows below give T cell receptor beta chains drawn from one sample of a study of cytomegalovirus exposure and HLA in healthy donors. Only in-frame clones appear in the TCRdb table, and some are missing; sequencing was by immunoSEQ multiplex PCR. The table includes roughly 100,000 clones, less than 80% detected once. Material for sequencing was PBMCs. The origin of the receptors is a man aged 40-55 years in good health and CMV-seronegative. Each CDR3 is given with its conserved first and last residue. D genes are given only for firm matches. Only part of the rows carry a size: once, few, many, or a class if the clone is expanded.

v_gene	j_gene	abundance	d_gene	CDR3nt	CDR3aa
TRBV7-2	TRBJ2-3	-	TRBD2	TGTGCCAGCAGCTTCGGACTAGCGGGGAGCACAGATACGCAGTATTTT	CASSFGLAGSTDTQYF
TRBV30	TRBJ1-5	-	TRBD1	TGTGCCTGGAGGTACAGGGGGCATCAGCCCCAGCATTTT	CAWRYRGHQPQHF
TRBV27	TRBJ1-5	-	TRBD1	TGTGCCAGCAGTTTAGGAAGGTCGACAGGGGGAAGCAATCAGCCCCAGCATTTT	CASSLGRSTGGSNQPQHF
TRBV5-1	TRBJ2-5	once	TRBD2	TGCGCCAGCAGCTTGATCGGGGGGACTAACCAAGAGACCCAGTACTTC	CASSLIGGTNQETQYF
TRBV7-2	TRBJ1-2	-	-	TGTGCCAGCAGCTCGGGACTTCGAGAGGGCTACACCTTC	CASSSGLREGYTF
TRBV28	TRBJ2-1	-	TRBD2	TGTGCCAGCAGTAGGGGACTAGCGGGGGGGAAAGGCTCCTACAATGAGCAGTTCTTC	CASSRGLAGGKGSYNEQFF
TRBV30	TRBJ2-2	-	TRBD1	TGTGCCTGGAGCCCGGGACAGGGTGTAACCGGGGAGCTGTTTTTT	CAWSPGQGVTGELFF
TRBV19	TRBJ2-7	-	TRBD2	TGTGCCAGTAGTCCCCGCGGGAGCTCCTACGAGCAGTACTTC	CASSPRGSSYEQYF
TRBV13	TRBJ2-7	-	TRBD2	TGTGCCAGCAGCTTCCCTAGCGGGGGGTCGTACGAGCAGTACTTC	CASSFPSGGSYEQYF
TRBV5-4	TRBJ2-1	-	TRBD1	TGTGCCAGCAGCTTGTGGTCTGGGACAGGGGGCGGGAATGAGCAGTTCTTC	CASSLWSGTGGGNEQFF
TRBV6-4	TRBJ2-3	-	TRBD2	TGTGCCAGCAGTGACGGGACTAGCAGCACAGATACGCAGTATTTT	CASSDGTSSTDTQYF
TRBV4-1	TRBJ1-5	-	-	TGCGCCAGCAGCCCCCGTGGGGGCATTGGCAATCAGCCCCAGCATTTT	CASSPRGGIGNQPQHF
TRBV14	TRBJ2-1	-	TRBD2	TGTGCCAGCAGCGACCAGCGGGGGGGGTACAATGAGCAGTTCTTC	CASSDQRGGYNEQFF
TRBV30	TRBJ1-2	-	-	TGTGCCTGGAGTGTACGTATGGGAGAGGGCTACACCTTC	CAWSVRMGEGYTF
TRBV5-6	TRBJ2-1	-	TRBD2	TGTGCCAGCAGCGGAGGGACGGGACTAGCGAGCAATGAGCAGTTCTTC	CASSGGTGLASNEQFF
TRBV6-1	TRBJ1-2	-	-	TGTGCCAGCAGAAGGGAGAGGGCCAACTATGGCTACACCTTC	CASRRERANYGYTF
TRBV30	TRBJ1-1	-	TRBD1	TGTGCCTGGGGGACAGGAGGACCTGAAGCTTTCTTT	CAWGTGGPEAFF
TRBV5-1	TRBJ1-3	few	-	TGCGCCAGCAGCTTGGGGAGCTCTGGAAACACCATATATTTT	CASSLGSSGNTIYF
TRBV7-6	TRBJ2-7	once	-	TGTGCCAGCAGCAGTGACAGGTCCTACGAGCAGTACTTC	CASSSDRSYEQYF
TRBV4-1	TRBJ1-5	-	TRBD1	TGCGCCAGCAGCCCGTTCCGGGACAGGCTCAATCAGCCCCAGCATTTT	CASSPFRDRLNQPQHF
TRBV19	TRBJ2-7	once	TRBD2	TGTGCCAGTAGTACTCGGACTAGCGGGGTTGAAGAGCAGTACTTC	CASSTRTSGVEEQYF
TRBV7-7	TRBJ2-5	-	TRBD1	TGTGCTAGCAGTCCCCAGGGGGCGCCTGGAGAGACCCAGTACTTC	CASSPQGAPGETQYF
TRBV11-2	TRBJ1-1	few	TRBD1	TGTGCCAGCAGCTTATCCGGGACAGTCCTGAACACTGAAGCTTTCTTT	CASSLSGTVLNTEAFF
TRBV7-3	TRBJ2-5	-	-	TGTGCCAGCAGCTTAGTGGGAGGGGGAGAGACCCAGTACTTC	CASSLVGGGETQYF
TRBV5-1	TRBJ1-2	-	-	TGCGCCAGCAGCTCCACGGGTACTAACTATGGCTACACCTTC	CASSSTGTNYGYTF
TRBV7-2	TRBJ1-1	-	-	TGTGCCAGCAGCTTTGCAGGGAACACTGAAGCTTTCTTT	CASSFAGNTEAFF
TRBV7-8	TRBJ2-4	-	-	TGTGCCAGCAGCTTAGTATCTACGGACTTAGCCAAAAACATTCAGTACTTC	CASSLVSTDLAKNIQYF
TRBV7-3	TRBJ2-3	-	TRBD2	TGTGCCAGCAGCTTAGAGCGGGGGCTCACAGATACGCAGTATTTT	CASSLERGLTDTQYF
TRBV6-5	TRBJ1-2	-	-	TGTGCCAGCAGTTTAGACAGGTTTATAGGATACACCTTC	CASSLDRFIGYTF
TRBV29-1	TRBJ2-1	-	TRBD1	TGCAGCGTCGCCTCCGGGACAGTTTACAATGAGCAGTTCTTC	CSVASGTVYNEQFF
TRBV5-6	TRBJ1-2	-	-	TGTGCCAGCAGCTACGGACAGCCCCTTGGCTACACCTTC	CASSYGQPLGYTF
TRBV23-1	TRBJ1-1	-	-	TGCGCCAGCATGCAGGTTGAAGCTTTCTTT	CASMQVEAFF
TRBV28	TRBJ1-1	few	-	TGTGCCAGCAGTTCCGACAGTGGGGACACTGAAGCTTTCTTT	CASSSDSGDTEAFF
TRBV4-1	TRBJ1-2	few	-	TGCGCCAGCAGCCAAGTTTACAGGAACGGCTACACCTTC	CASSQVYRNGYTF
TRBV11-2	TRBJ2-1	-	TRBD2	TGTGCCAGCAGCAGTCGGCTAGCGGCTTACAATGAGCAGTTCTTC	CASSSRLAAYNEQFF
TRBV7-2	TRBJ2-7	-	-	TGTGCCAGCAGCTCTCGGTCCGTAACCTACGAGCAGTACTTC	CASSSRSVTYEQYF
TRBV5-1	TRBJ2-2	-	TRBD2	TGCGCCAGCAGGATCCGCGGGGGGGCCGCCGGGGAGCTGTTTTTT	CASRIRGGAAGELFF
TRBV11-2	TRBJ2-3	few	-	TGTGCCAGCAGCTTAGATTCCCGGGTTACGCAGTATTTT	CASSLDSRVTQYF
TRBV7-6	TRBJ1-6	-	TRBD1	TGTGCCAGCAGTTCACAGGGGGCCTATAATTCACCCCTCCACTTT	CASSSQGAYNSPLHF
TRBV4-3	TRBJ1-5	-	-	TGCGCCAGCAGCGTAGACAGGTATAGCAATCAGCCCCAGCATTTT	CASSVDRYSNQPQHF
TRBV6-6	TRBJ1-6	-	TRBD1	TGTGCCAGCAGTTCGACAGGGGATTCACCCCTCCACTTT	CASSSTGDSPLHF
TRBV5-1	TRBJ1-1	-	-	TGCGCCAGCAGCTTGTGGGGGCCTGTTACTGAAGCTTTCTTT	CASSLWGPVTEAFF
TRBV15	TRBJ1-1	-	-	TGTGCCACCAGCAGACCGCCCCGGGGGGAAGCTTTCTTT	CATSRPPRGEAFF
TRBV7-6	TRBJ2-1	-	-	TGTGCCAGCAGCTTTAGGGGGGGGACACAGGCCCGTCTGAGTGAGCAGTTCTTC	CASSFRGGTQARLSEQFF
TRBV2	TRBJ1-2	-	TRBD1	TGTGCCAGCAGTATTGGACAGGGGAACTATGGCTACACCTTC	CASSIGQGNYGYTF
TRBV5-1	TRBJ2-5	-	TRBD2	TGCGCCAGCAGCTTCGAGCGGGGGGGCCCAGAGACCCAGTACTTC	CASSFERGGPETQYF
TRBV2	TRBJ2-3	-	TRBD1	TGTGCCAGCAGAAACCGACAGGGGGGTACGCAGTATTTT	CASRNRQGGTQYF
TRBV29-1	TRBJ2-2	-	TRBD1	TGCAGCGCCCAGGACAGGGTAGGGACCGGGGAGCTGTTTTTT	CSAQDRVGTGELFF
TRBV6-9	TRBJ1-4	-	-	TGTGCCAGCGGTGGACTTGAAAAACTGTTTTTT	CASGGLEKLFF
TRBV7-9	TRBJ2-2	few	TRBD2	TGTTCCAGCAGCTTCGGTCTAGCGGGGAACACCGGGGAGCTGTTTTTT	CSSSFGLAGNTGELFF
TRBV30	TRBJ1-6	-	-	TGTGCCTGGAGTGGGGGGGGAAATTCACCCCTCCACTTT	CAWSGGGNSPLHF
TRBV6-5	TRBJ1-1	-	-	TGTGCCAGCAGTTACTCCAGGACAGCGGACACTGAAGCTTTCTTT	CASSYSRTADTEAFF
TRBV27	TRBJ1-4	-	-	TGTGCCAGCAGTTTACAGGGAACTAATGAAAAACTGTTTTTT	CASSLQGTNEKLFF
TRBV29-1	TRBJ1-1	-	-	TGCAGCGTTGTTGTGGGTCGGGGCACTGAAGCTTTCTTT	CSVVVGRGTEAFF
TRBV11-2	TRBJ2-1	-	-	TGTGCCAGCAGCGGCCCAGCGGGGACAATGAGGGAGCAGTTCTTC	CASSGPAGTMREQFF
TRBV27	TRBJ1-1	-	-	TGTGCCAGCAGTTCCTACAGGTCGCGGAACACTGAAGCTTTCTTT	CASSSYRSRNTEAFF
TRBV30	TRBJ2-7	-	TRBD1	TGTGCCTGGAGCCCGGGACAGGCCTACGAGCAGTACTTC	CAWSPGQAYEQYF
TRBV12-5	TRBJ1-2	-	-	TGTGCTAGTGGCAGTTATGGCTACACCTTC	CASGSYGYTF